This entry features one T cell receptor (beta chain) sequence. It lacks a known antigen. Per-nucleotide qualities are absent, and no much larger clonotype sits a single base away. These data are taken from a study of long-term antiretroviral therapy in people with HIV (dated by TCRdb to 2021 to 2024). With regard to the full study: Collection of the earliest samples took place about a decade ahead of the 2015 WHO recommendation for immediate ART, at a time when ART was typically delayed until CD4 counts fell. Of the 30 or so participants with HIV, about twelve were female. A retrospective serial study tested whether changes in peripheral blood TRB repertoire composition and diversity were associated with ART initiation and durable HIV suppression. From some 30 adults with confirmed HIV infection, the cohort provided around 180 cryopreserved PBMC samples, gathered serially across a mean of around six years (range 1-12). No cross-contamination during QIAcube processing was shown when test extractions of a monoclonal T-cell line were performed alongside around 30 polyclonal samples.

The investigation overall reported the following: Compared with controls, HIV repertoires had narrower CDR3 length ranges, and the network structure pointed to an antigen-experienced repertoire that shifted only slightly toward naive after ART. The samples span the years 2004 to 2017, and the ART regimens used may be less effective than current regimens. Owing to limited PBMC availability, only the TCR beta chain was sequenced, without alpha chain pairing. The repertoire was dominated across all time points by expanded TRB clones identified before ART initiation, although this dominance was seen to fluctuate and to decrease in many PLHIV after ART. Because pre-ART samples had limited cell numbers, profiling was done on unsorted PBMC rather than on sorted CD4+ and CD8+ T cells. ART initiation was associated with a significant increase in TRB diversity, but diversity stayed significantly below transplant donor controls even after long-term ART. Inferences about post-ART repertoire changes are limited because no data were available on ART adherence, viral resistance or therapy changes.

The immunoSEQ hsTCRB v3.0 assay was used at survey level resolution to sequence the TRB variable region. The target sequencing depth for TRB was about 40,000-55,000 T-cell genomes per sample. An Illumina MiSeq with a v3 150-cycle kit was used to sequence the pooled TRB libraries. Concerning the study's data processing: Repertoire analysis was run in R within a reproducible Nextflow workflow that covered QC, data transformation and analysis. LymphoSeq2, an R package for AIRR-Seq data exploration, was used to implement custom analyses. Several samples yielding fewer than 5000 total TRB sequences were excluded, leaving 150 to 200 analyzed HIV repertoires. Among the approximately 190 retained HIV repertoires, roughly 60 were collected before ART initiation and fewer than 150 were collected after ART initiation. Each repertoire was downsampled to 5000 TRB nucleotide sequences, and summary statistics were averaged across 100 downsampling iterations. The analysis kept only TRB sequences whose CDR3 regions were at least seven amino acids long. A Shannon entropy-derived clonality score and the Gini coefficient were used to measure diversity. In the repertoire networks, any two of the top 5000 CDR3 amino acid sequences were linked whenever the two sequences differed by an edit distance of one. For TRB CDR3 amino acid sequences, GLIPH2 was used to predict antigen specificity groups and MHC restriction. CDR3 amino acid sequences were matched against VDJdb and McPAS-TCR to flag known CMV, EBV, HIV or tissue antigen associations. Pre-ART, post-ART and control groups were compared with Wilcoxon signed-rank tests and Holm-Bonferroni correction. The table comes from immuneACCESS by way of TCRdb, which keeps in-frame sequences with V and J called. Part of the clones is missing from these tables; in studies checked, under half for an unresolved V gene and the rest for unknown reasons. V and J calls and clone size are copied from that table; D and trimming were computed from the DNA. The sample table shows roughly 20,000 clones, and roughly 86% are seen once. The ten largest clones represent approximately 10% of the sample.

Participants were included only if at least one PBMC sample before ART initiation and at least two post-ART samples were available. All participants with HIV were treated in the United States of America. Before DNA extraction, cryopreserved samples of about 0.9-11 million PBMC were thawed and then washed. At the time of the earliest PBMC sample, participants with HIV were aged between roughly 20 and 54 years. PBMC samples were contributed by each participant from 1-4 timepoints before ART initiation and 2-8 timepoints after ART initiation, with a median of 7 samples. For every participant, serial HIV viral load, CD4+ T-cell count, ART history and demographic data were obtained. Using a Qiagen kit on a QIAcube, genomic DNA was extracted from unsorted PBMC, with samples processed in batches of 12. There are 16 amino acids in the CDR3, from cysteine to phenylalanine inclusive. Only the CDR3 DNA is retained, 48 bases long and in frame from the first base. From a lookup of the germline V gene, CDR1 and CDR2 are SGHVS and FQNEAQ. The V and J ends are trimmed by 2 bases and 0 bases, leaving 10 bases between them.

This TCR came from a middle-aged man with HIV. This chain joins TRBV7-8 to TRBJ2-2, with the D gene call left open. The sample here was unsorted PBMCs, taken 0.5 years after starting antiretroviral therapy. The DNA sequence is TGTGCCAGCAGCTTATACGAGACCTCGAACACCGGGGAGCTGTTTTTT. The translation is CASSLYETSNTGELFF.